Reported below is one T cell receptor (beta chain). Its antigen is not yet known. Per-base quality was not reported, and no clone a single base away is much larger than it. This entry belongs to a study of OX40 agonist ivuxolimab in advanced cancers. About the full investigation: Ivuxolimab was an agonistic, fully human IgG2 monoclonal antibody directed against OX40 (CD134), a costimulatory receptor. A male proportion of roughly 80% and a mean age of around 60 years, ranging from roughly 23 to 80, were recorded for the dose-escalation cohort. Prior anti-PD-1, anti-PD-L1 or anti-CTLA-4 therapy was permitted, and 40% to 50% of dose-escalation patients had received checkpoint inhibitors. Intravenous ivuxolimab was administered to patients every 2 weeks at six dose levels: 0.01, 0.1, 0.3, 1.5, 3 and 10 mg/kg. Peripheral TCRbeta sequencing aimed to test whether ivuxolimab altered TCR sequence diversity and caused clonal T-cell expansion. Of the approximately 50 dose-escalation patients, hepatocellular carcinoma was present in around 19, melanoma in roughly 15, renal cell carcinoma in 9 and head and neck cancer in 9. The paper reports the monotherapy dose-escalation portion (N = 52 patients) of the phase I ivuxolimab trial. Partial responses occurred in three dose-escalation patients: two with cutaneous melanoma and one with hepatocellular carcinoma.

Genomic DNA was isolated from the sorted cells so that the TCRbeta CDR3 region could be sequenced. TCRbeta CDR3 regions were sequenced using the immunoSEQ Assay. TCRdb took over this immuneACCESS table, retaining in-frame rearrangements with V and J assigned. Such tables are incomplete; in checked studies, under half of the missing clones stem from an unresolved V gene, and the remainder is unexplained. This sample gives around 70,000 clones in total; around four fifths of them show up just once. The ten largest account for 1.5% to 2% of the sample. General findings and caveats noted by the study authors: On average, CD8+ T cells showed more expanded clones than CD4+ T cells after ivuxolimab. At doses of 0.1 to 3.0 mg/kg, clonal expansion of both CD4+ and CD8+ T cells in blood was seen between baseline and week 6. In the 0.1-3.0 mg/kg groups, partial responders were among the patients with the lowest normalized peripheral clonal expansion, particularly in CD8+ T cells. The antigen specificity of the peripheral T cells that underwent clonal expansion was not determined. Low levels of normalized T-cell clonal expansion were also seen in some nonresponding patients.

Patients with a history of autoimmune disease or receiving systemic immunosuppression were excluded from the trial. Peripheral blood for TCR sequencing was collected from all dose cohorts at baseline, on cycle 4 day 1, and on cycle 7 day 1. The samples were drawn from a first-in-human, open-label, multicenter phase I dose-escalation trial of ivuxolimab. Adults with locally advanced or metastatic melanoma, renal cell carcinoma, hepatocellular carcinoma or head and neck squamous cell carcinoma were enrolled in the trial. CD4+ and CD8+ T cells were sorted separately from peripheral blood before TCR sequencing. The material was CD4+ or CD8+ T cells sorted from blood, obtained in a trial of the OX40 agonist ivuxolimab. The clonotype originates from an adult with an advanced solid tumor such as melanoma, head and neck, liver or kidney cancer.

The encoded CDR3 is CASSTDSGGYEQYF. The sequenced DNA is TGTGCCAGCAGTACTGACTCCGGAGGCTACGAGCAGTACTTC. The chain links TRBV28 with TRBJ2-7; the D gene is perhaps TRBD2, on 5 matching bases. For CDR1 and CDR2, the germline V gene lists MDHEN and SYDVKM. Spanning cysteine to phenylalanine, the CDR3 consists of 14 amino acids. Only the CDR3 part of the read is kept: 42 bases, read in frame from the first base. The junction shows trimming of 5 bases on V and 3 bases on J, plus 14 bases between the germline ends.